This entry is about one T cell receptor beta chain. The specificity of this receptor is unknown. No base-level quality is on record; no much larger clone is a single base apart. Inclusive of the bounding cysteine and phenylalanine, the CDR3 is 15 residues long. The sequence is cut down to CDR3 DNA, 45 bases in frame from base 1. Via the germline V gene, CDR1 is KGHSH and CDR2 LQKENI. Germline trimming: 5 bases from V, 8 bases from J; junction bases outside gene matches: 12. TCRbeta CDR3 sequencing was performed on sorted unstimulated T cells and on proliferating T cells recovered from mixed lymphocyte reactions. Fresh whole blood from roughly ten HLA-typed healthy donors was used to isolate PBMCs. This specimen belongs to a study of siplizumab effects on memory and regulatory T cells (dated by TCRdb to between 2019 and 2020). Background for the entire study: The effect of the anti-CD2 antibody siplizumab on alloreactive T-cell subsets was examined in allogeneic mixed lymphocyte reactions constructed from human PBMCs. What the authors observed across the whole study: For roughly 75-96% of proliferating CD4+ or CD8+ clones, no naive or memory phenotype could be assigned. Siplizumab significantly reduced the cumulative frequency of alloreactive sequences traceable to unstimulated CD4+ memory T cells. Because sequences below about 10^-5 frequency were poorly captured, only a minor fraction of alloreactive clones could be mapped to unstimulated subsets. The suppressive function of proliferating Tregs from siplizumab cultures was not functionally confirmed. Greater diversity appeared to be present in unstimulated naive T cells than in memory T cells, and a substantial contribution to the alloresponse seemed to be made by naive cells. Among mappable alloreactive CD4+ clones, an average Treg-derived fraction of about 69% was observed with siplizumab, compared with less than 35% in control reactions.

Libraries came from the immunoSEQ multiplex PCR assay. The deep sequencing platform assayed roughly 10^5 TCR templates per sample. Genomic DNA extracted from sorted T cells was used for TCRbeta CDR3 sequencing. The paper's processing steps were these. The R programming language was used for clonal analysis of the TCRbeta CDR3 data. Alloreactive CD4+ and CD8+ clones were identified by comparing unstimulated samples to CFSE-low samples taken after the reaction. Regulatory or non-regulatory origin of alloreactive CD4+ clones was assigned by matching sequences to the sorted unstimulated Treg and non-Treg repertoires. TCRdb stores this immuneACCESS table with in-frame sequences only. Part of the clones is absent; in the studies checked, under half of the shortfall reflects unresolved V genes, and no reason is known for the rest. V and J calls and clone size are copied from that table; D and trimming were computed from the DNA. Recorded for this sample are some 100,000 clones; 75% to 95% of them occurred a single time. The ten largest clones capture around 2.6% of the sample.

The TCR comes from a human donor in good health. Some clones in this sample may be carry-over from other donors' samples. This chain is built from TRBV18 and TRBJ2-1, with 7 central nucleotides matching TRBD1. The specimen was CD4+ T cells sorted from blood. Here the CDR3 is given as CASSVRQGQTDEQFF. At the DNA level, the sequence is TGTGCCAGCTCAGTCCGACAGGGCCAGACGGATGAGCAGTTCTTC.